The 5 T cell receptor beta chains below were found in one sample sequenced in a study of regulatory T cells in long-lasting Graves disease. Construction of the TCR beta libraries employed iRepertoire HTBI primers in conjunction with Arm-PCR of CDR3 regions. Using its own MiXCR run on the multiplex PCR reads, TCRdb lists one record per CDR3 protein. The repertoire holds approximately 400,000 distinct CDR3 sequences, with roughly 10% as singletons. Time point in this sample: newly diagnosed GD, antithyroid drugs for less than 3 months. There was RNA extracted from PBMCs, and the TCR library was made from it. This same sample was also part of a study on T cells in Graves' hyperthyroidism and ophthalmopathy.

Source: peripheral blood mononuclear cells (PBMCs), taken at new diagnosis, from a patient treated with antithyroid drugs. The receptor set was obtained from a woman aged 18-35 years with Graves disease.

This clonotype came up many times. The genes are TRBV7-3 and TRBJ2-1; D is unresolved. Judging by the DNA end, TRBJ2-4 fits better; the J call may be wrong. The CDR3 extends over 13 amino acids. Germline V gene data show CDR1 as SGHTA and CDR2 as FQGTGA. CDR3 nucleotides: TGTGCCAGCAGCTTAGGGGTCGAGTACATTCAGTACTTC. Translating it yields CASSLGVEYIQYF.

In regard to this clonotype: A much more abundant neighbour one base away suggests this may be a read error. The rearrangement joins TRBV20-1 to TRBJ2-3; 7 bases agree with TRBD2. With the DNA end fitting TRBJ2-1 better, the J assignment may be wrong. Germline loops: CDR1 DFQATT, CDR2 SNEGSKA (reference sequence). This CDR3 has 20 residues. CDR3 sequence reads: CSASGNALTGGKKRFNEQFF. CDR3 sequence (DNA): TGCAGTGCTAGTGGGAACGCGCTAACGGGGGGAAAAAAGCGCTTCAATGAGCAGTTCTTC.

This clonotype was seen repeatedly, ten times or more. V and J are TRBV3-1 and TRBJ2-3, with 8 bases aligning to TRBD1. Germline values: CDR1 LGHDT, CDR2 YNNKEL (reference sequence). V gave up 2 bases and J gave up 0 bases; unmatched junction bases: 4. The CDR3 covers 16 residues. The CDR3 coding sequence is TGTGCCAGCAGCCAACAAACAGGGGGTAGCACAGATACGCAGTATTTT. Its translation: CASSQQTGGSTDTQYF.

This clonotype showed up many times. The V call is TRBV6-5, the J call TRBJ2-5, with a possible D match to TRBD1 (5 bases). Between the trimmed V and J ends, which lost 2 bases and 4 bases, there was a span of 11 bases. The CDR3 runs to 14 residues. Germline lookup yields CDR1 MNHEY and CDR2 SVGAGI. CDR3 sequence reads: CASSYLQGGETQYF. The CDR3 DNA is TGTGCCAGCAGTTACCTCCAGGGTGGAGAGACCCAGTACTTC.

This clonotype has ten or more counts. The CDR3 here is CASLSGIAFF. The CDR3, as DNA: TGTGCCAGCTTATCGGGGATAGCTTTCTTT. The rearrangement joins TRBV2 to TRBJ1-1; no definite D call. V was clipped by 8 bases and J by 10 bases, with 11 bases between them. The germline CDR1 and CDR2 sequences are SNHLY and FYNNEI. The CDR3 runs to 10 residues.